Listed here is a single TCR beta chain. Its target is not known. The CDR3 loop spans 16 amino acids. The V end lost 1 base, the J end lost 5 bases, and 14 bases lay between the germline ends. The germline CDR1 and CDR2 sequences are ENHRY and SYGVKD. This record belongs to a study of cytomegalovirus exposure and HLA in healthy donors. The PCR used 60 Vbeta and 13 Jbeta primers. Authors' processing steps: Among the unique TCR beta chains that a later analysis counted, about 79 million in all, roughly 9.9 million were shared. Clones were sequenced by immunoSEQ multiplex PCR, and TCRdb holds only the in-frame ones, with some missing. V and J calls plus clone size are reproduced from that table; the DNA served to infer D and trimming. The sample holds about 95,000 clones; approximately 72% are singletons and the top ten take about 4%. General study points: Reportedly, diagnosis of cytomegalovirus status by the classifier showed high specificity and sensitivity. Most of the TCR beta V segments (in an earlier analysis) were productive either about 87% or about 30% of the time. Analysis performed later showed TCR beta chains linked to HLA being more clonally expanded than equally common others.

The sequencing sample was made of PBMCs. The source is a woman in her forties in good health and CMV-seropositive. The J gene is TRBJ2-2, the V gene TRBV10-3; D is ambiguous. The CDR3 DNA reads TGTGCCATCAGTGAGTTCTCCCCAACTTCAACCGGGGAGCTGTTTTTT. The encoded protein is CAISEFSPTSTGELFF.